These 21 T cell receptor beta chains were all obtained from the same sample, sequenced in a study of blood T cells in healthy people across ages. The authors ran a second PCR of 7 to 11 cycles using a sample-barcoded 5' primer and a J-beta primer mix. TCRdb independently ran MiXCR on the 5' RACE reads; one entry per CDR3 protein. The repertoire holds 1.5 million or so distinct CDR3 sequences, roughly 43% seen once, with over 3.5% in the top ten. Sequenced: blood. All receptors come from a woman younger than 35 in good health.

The rearrangement joins TRBV6-1 to TRBJ1-2; D gene unclear. Looked up from germline, CDR1 is MNHNS and CDR2 is SASEGT. V dropped 6 bases and J dropped 6 bases, with 5 bases sitting between them. The CDR3 runs to 10 residues. CDR3 DNA: TGTGCCAGCAGAGTAAATGGCTACACCTTC. The encoded protein is CASRVNGYTF.

This clonotype showed up just a few times. The rearrangement joins TRBV9 to TRBJ1-2; TRBD1 matches at 9 bases. J gave up 8 bases and V 2 bases, and 10 bases lay outside the gene matches. CDR1 and CDR2 (germline): SGDLS, YYNGEE. The CDR3 sequence is 15 residues long. This CDR3 reads CASSVLRDRARGYTF. CDR3 DNA: TGTGCCAGCAGCGTCCTCCGGGACAGGGCAAGGGGCTACACCTTC.

Many counts were recorded for this clonotype. The chain uses TRBV29-1 and TRBJ2-3; D gene unclear. Germline CDR1 reads SQVTM; CDR2 reads ANQGSEA. Trimming removed 5 bases at V and 0 bases at J, with 9 bases between. The CDR3 has 13 residues. The CDR3 loop reads CSVTLPSTDTQYF. The CDR3, as DNA: TGCAGCGTTACGCTCCCAAGCACAGATACGCAGTATTTT.

CDR3 residues: CASSIGSGTDNQPQHF. The CDR3 nucleotides read TGTGCCAGCAGTATTGGCTCCGGGACAGACAATCAGCCCCAGCATTTT. The V gene is TRBV7-9, the J gene TRBJ1-5, with 7 bases lining up with TRBD1. CDR3 length: 16 amino acids. Per germline, CDR1 SEHNR and CDR2 FQNEAQ (reference sequence). V shed 6 bases and J 3 bases; nucleotides not matched to a gene: 11.

V usage is TRBV4-3 and J usage is TRBJ1-1; the match to TRBD1 covers 7 bases. V was pared by 0 bases and J by 0 bases, with 4 bases of the junction left unmatched. The CDR3 spans 16 residues. Germline V CDR1 and CDR2: LGHNA, YSLEER. CDR3 nucleotides: TGCGCCAGCAGCCAAGACAGGGGGAAGGTGAACACTGAAGCTTTCTTT. It translates to CASSQDRGKVNTEAFF.

The V call is TRBV10-3, the J call TRBJ1-5; D not certain. Germline-derived CDR1 and CDR2 are ENHRY and SYGVKD. The CDR3 extends over 14 amino acids. V gave up 0 bases and J gave up 4 bases, with 7 bases separating them. CDR3: CAISESAGNQPQHF. CDR3 nucleotides: TGTGCCATCAGTGAGTCAGCGGGGAATCAGCCCCAGCATTTT.

The V gene is TRBV5-6, the J gene TRBJ1-2; 7 positions agree with TRBD1. CDR1 is SGHDT and CDR2 is YYEEEE in the germline V gene. V lost 5 bases and J lost 8; bases outside the gene matches: 9. The CDR3 is made up of 13 amino acids. This chain's CDR3 is CASRHDRARGYTF. DNA for the CDR3: TGTGCCAGCAGACACGACAGGGCCCGCGGCTACACCTTC.

In DNA form, the CDR3 reads TGTGCCAGCAGCTTAACAGGGGGTGTTGGGGAGCAGTACTTC. Protein: CASSLTGGVGEQYF. The chain has TRBV7-2 and TRBJ2-5; 8 nucleotides match TRBD1. The germline V gene has CDR1 SGHTA and CDR2 FQGNSA. The CDR3 is 14 residues long. The junction had 10 bases not matched to a gene; V was cut back by 2 bases and J by 11 bases.

A remark on this clonotype: A much bigger clone sits one base away, suggesting this may be a read error. This chain joins TRBV7-9 and TRBJ1-1; 9 bases line up with TRBD1. This CDR3 has 14 residues. CDR1 and CDR2 from the germline V gene are SEHNR and FQNEAQ (reference sequence). With V trimmed by 3 bases and J by 4 bases, 3 bases remained unmatched. In DNA, the CDR3 is TGTGCCAGCAGCTTTGGGACAGGGACCACTGAAGCTTTCTTT. Protein: CASSFGTGTTEAFF.

The J gene is TRBJ2-5, the V gene TRBV24-1, with a weak D call TRBD2 (6 bases). In germline, CDR1 is KGHDR, CDR2 SFDVKD. This CDR3 comprises 16 residues. V lost 3 bases, J lost 11 bases, and 24 bases lay in between. The CDR3 nucleotides are TGTGCCACCAGTGATGCCACGGGACTGATGTATGGGGAGCAGTACTTC. Protein product: CATSDATGLMYGEQYF.

This chain's CDR3 is CASSLGLAGGPGNEQFF. In nucleotides, the CDR3 is TGTGCCAGCAGCTTGGGTCTAGCGGGAGGGCCGGGTAATGAGCAGTTCTTC. The chain carries TRBV5-6 and TRBJ2-1; 12 nucleotides line up with TRBD2. With 0 bases clipped from V and 7 bases from J, the junction kept 8 bases outside the gene matches. The V gene's germline CDR1 is SGHDT and CDR2 YYEEEE. This CDR3 is 17 amino acids long.

This clonotype has a handful of counts. The rearrangement joins TRBV10-3 to TRBJ2-1; D unresolved. CDR1 and CDR2 (germline): ENHRY, SYGVKD. The ends were cut back, 4 bases at V and 0 bases at J, with 10 bases in the middle. This CDR3 comprises 15 residues. The chain's CDR3 is CAISALTSSYNEQFF. CDR3 DNA: TGTGCCATCAGTGCACTCACAAGCTCCTACAATGAGCAGTTCTTC.

This rearrangement joins TRBV7-9 to TRBJ2-7; D gene uncertain. Germline V gene sequence: CDR1 SEHNR, CDR2 FQNEAQ (reference sequence). This CDR3 region has 15 residues. Trimming removed 2 bases at V and 4 bases at J, with 15 bases between. DNA of the CDR3: TGTGCCAGCAGCTTACCCGGAGCCCCCGGTTACGAGCAGTACTTC. Translated, it gives CASSLPGAPGYEQYF.

This chain joins TRBV6-2 or TRBV6-3 and TRBJ2-3, with 7 positions matching TRBD1. Germline V CDR1 and CDR2: MNHEY, SVGEGT. V dropped 6 bases and J dropped 4; count of bases not matched to a gene: 16. This CDR3 is 17 amino acids long. CDR3 bases: TGTGCCAGCAGGGGACAGCCCTTGCTGAGGAGCCCAGATACGCAGTATTTT. This codes for CASRGQPLLRSPDTQYF.

The rearrangement links TRBV20-1 to TRBJ2-5, with a weak D call TRBD2 (6 bases). This CDR3 is built from 14 residues. V was clipped by 3 bases and J by 11 bases, with 22 bases between them. Germline V gives CDR1 DFQATT, CDR2 SNEGSKA (reference sequence). CDR3 in DNA: TGCAGTGCTAGGGGGGGAGCGGCCTACAATGAGCAGTACTTC. Amino acids: CSARGGAAYNEQYF.

The V call is TRBV4-1, the J call TRBJ2-2; the match to TRBD1 covers 9 bases. The CDR3 runs to 15 residues. The V segment lost 4 bases and the J segment 3 bases; nucleotides outside the gene matches: 3. In germline, CDR1 is MGHRA, CDR2 YSYEKL. DNA of the CDR3: TGCGCCAGCAGCCGAACAGGGGGCCACACCGGGGAGCTGTTTTTT. Its translation is CASSRTGGHTGELFF.

This clonotype was found many times. DNA of the CDR3: TGCAGCATCACCGACACGACCAAAAACATTCAGTACTTC. Its protein is CSITDTTKNIQYF. The rearrangement links TRBV29-1 to TRBJ2-4, with unresolved D. Per the germline V gene, CDR1 is SQVTM and CDR2 is ANQGSEA. V gave up 8 bases and J gave up 2 bases, with 13 bases separating them. The CDR3 is 13 amino acids.

This sequence joins TRBV7-2 and TRBJ2-3, with 11 bases identical to TRBD2. V trimming: 4 bases; J trimming: 4 bases; junction bases outside the gene matches: 13. The length of the CDR3 is 18 residues. Germline CDR1 SGHTA, CDR2 FQGNSA. CDR3 coding DNA: TGTGCCAGCAGCTCGCCACCCACTAGCGGGAGTTTGTCAGATACGCAGTATTTT. Translated, it gives CASSSPPTSGSLSDTQYF.

A word on this clonotype: Since a much larger clone is just one base distant, this may be a read error. V gene TRBV2 combines with J gene TRBJ1-6; D is ambiguous. The CDR3 spans 15 residues. The V gene's germline CDR1 is SNHLY and CDR2 FYNNEI. V was trimmed by 4 bases and J by 6 bases, leaving 13 bases between them. The CDR3 DNA reads as TGTGCCAGCAGTGCCCGAGATCCGGTTAATTCACCCCTCCACTTT. Translation gives CASSARDPVNSPLHF.

This clonotype has ten or more counts. This rearrangement joins TRBV12-3 or TRBV12-4 to TRBJ2-3; 13 positions match TRBD2. The V segment lost 3 bases and the J segment 2 bases; nucleotides outside the gene matches: 2. CDR3 length equals 16 residues. Here the CDR3 reads CASSLGLAGTTDTQYF. In nucleotides, the CDR3 is TGTGCCAGCAGTTTGGGACTAGCGGGGACCACAGATACGCAGTATTTT.

This clonotype was detected only a few times. The V gene is TRBV28, the J gene TRBJ2-1, with D tentatively TRBD2 (5 bases). The germline V gene has CDR1 MDHEN and CDR2 SYDVKM. The CDR3 covers 14 residues. Trimming stripped 3 bases from V and 4 bases from J, with 10 bases between. The CDR3 DNA is TGTGCCAGCAGTTTGGGTAGCGATTACAATGAGCAGTTCTTC. It codes for CASSLGSDYNEQFF.